This T cell receptor (beta chain) derives from a study of blood T cell repertoires in COVID-19. Study overall: The samples span acute and convalescent COVID-19 from the United States, Italy and Spain. Nucleic acid was either cDNA or gDNA, and it came from T cells, B-cell-depleted T cells, or PBMCs.

CDR1 and CDR2 from the germline V gene are MNHEY and SVGAGI. The CDR3 spans 15 residues. V lost 7 bases and J lost 5; bases outside the gene matches: 5. Original data processing: Cell counts per sample came from amplifying reference gene primers. Some clones are missing from TCRdb's copy, which holds only in-frame ones; the method was immunoSEQ multiplex PCR. D and trimming come from the DNA, and the V and J calls and clone size come from that table. The top ten hold roughly 4.2% of the sample, which has roughly 180,000 clones, about 91% seen once. The clonotype was recovered from a woman in her twenties or thirties with acute or convalescent COVID-19. The sample consisted of peripheral blood. The chain uses TRBV6-5 and TRBJ2-2; 12 positions match TRBD2. The CDR3 DNA sequence: TGTGCCAGCATCCTAGCGGGAGGGCCGACCGGGGAGCTGTTTTTT. The encoded protein is CASILAGGPTGELFF.